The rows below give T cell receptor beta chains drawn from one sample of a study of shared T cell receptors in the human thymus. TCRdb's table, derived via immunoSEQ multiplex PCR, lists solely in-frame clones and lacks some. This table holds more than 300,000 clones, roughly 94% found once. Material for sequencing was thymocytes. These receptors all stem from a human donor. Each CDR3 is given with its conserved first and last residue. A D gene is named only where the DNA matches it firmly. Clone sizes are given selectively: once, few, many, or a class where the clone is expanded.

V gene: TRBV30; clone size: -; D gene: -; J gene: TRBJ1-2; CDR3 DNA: TGTGCCTGGAGCAGACAGGAGGTCTATGGCTACACCTTC; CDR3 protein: CAWSRQEVYGYTF
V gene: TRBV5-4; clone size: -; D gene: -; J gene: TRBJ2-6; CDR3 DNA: TGTGCCAGCAGCCGTGGAGATTCTGGGGCCAACGTCCTGACTTTC; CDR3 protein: CASSRGDSGANVLTF
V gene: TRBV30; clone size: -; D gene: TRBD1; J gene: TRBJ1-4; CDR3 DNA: TGTGCCTGGAGTGTAGCTCGGGACAGCCTAATTACAACTAATGAAAAACTGTTTTTT; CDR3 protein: CAWSVARDSLITTNEKLFF
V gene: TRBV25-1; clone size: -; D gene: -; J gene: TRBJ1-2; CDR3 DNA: TGTGCCAGCAAACCGGGACACATAAACTATGGCTACACCTTC; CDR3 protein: CASKPGHINYGYTF
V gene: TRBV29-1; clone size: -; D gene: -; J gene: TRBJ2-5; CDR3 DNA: TGCAGCGTTGATCCAGAGCTGGCGGACAGACCTAAAGAGACCCAGTACTTC; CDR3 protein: CSVDPELADRPKETQYF
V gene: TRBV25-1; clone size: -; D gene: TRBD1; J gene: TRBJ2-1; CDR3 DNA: TGTGCCAGCAGTGGCCAACACAGGGGGACCTTGAGGTGCAATGAGCAGTTCTTC; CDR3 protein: CASSGQHRGTLRCNEQFF
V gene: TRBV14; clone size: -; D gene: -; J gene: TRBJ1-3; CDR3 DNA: TGTGCCAGCAGCCAAGTCCAGGGAGCTGGAAACACCATATATTTT; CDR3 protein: CASSQVQGAGNTIYF
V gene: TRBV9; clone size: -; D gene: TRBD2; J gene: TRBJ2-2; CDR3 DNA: TGTGCCAGCAGCAAGCGGGAGAACACCGGGGAGCTGTTTTTT; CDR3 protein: CASSKRENTGELFF
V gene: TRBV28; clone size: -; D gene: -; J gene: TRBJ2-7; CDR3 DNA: TGTGCCAGCAGTTTCCGGGTGGCAGGGTCGCTTGCGTGGTACTTC; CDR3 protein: CASSFRVAGSLAWYF
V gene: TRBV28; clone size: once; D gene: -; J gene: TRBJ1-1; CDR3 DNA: TGTGCCAGCAGTTTTTACCCAGGGGCCGACACTGAAGCTTTCTTT; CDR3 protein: CASSFYPGADTEAFF
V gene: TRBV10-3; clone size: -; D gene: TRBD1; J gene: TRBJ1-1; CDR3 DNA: TGTGCCATTACAGGGGAAGGGACTGAAGCTTTCTTT; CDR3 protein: CAITGEGTEAFF
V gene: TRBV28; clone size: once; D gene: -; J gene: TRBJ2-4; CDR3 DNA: TGTGCCAGCAGGCCCACAGGGTCGAAAAACATTCAGTACTTC; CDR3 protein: CASRPTGSKNIQYF
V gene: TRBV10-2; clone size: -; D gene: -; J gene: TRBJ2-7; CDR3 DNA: TGCGCCAGCACCCTCGGACCCAACCCCTACGAGCAGTACTTC; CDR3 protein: CASTLGPNPYEQYF
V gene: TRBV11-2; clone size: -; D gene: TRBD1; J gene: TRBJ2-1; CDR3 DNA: TGTGCCAGCAGCTTGCCCAGACAGGGGGTACGGGAGCAGTTCTTC; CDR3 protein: CASSLPRQGVREQFF
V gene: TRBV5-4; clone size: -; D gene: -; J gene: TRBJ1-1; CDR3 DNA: TGTGCCAGCAGCTTGGCAGTGAACACTGAAGCTTTCTTT; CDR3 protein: CASSLAVNTEAFF
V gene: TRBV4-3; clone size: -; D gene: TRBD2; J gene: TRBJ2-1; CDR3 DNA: TGCGCCAGCAGCCAAGATTTGGGACTAGCGGTGAATGAGCAGTTCTTC; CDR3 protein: CASSQDLGLAVNEQFF